These 7 T cell receptor beta chains were all obtained from the same sample, sequenced in a study of blood T cell repertoires in COVID-19. The protocol was immunoSEQ multiplex PCR, while the TCRdb copy is restricted to in-frame clones and leaves out a portion. The sample shows under 300,000 clones, approximately 90% of them seen only once. Sequencing used peripheral blood. The receptors shown here come from a woman in her 40s who had recovered from COVID-19.

This chain links TRBV18 with TRBJ1-2, with 11 bases fitting TRBD1. Germline lookup yields CDR1 KGHSH and CDR2 LQKENI. V gave up 6 bases and J gave up 7 bases; unmatched junction bases: 7. CDR3 size: 14 residues. In nucleotides, the CDR3 is TGTGCCAGCTCGCCAGGACAGGGGGCGGCTGGCTACACCTTC. It specifies CASSPGQGAAGYTF.

The V gene is TRBV21-1, the J gene TRBJ2-5; the DNA was not used to check the table's D call, TRBD1. TRBV21-1 is termed a pseudogene. There are 13 residues in the CDR3. The CDR3 bases are TGTGCCAGCAGCACCCGACAGGGAGAGACCCAGTACTTC. Translating it yields CASSTRQGETQYF.

This chain links TRBV2 with TRBJ1-1; D might be TRBD1 (5 bases). Trimming removed 2 bases from V and 5 bases from J, with 12 bases in between. The V gene's germline CDR1 is SNHLY and CDR2 FYNNEI. The CDR3 length is 14 residues. DNA of the CDR3: TGTGCCAGCAGTGAACTGGGGGGAGGGACTGAAGCTTTCTTT. Translated: CASSELGGGTEAFF.

The chain couples TRBV7-3 to TRBJ2-3; D might be TRBD1 (5 bases). The V end lost 4 bases, the J end lost 1 base, and 12 bases lay between the germline ends. Per germline, CDR1 SGHTA and CDR2 FQGTGA. This CDR3 region has 15 residues. CDR3 loop: CASSSVDSRTDTQYF. CDR3 DNA sequence: TGTGCCAGCAGCTCTGTAGACAGCCGCACAGATACGCAGTATTTT.

The chain links TRBV9 to TRBJ2-1; a possible D gene is TRBD1 (5 bases). Trimming removed 4 bases from V and 2 bases from J, with 19 bases in between. In germline, CDR1 is SGDLS, CDR2 YYNGEE. The CDR3 has 17 residues. DNA of the CDR3: TGTGCCAGCAGCCTCGCCCCTCAGGGTCCCACCTACAATGAGCAGTTCTTC. It specifies CASSLAPQGPTYNEQFF. Using reference TRBV9 and TRBJ2-1 for the parts outside the CDR3, the full variable domain is DSGVTQTPKHLITATGQRVTLRCSPRSGDLSVYWYQQSLDQGLQFLIQYYNGEERAKGNILERFSAQQFPDLHSELNLSSLELGDSALYFCASSLAPQGPTYNEQFFGPGTRLTVL.

This clone was seen a single time. The chain employs TRBV5-5 and TRBJ1-5, with TRBD1 matching over 10 bases. The CDR3 extends over 19 amino acids. After removal of 7 bases from V and 0 bases from J, the junction contained 16 bases not matched to a gene. From germline, CDR1 is SGHKS and CDR2 YYEKEE (reference sequence). CDR3: CASPPPGQGIPYSNQPQHF. CDR3 coding DNA: TGTGCCAGCCCCCCCCCGGGACAGGGGATTCCTTATAGCAATCAGCCCCAGCATTTT.

This chain links TRBV11-1 with TRBJ1-6; D call uncertain. CDR3 length: 14 residues. Between the trimmed V and J ends, which lost 3 bases and 9 bases, there was a span of 12 bases. CDR1 SGHAT and CDR2 FQDESV come from the germline V gene (reference sequence). For the CDR3, the DNA is TGTGCCAGCAGCTTCCGGGAAGTGGGTTCACCCCTCCACTTT. This encodes CASSFREVGSPLHF.